What follows are 21 T cell receptor beta chains derived from one specimen sequenced in a study of T cell responses to AZD1222 COVID-19 vaccine. This table comes from immunoSEQ multiplex PCR, and its TCRdb copy is limited to in-frame clones, with some not included. The table includes roughly 120,000 clones, over 75% detected once. The input for sequencing was peripheral blood, taken on day 0 of AZD1222 vaccination. All receptors come from an adult in good health.

The rearrangement uses TRBV3-1 (or the pseudogene TRBV3-2) and TRBJ2-3; 12 positions agree with TRBD2. V dropped 4 bases and J dropped 7; count of bases not matched to a gene: 9. CDR1 is LGHDT and CDR2 is YNNKEL in the germline V gene (reference sequence). CDR3 length: 16 residues. In DNA form, the CDR3 reads TGTGCCAGCAGCCGCGAGACTAGCGGGGGCGCTTATACGCAGTATTTT. This translates into CASSRETSGGAYTQYF.

The chain is built from TRBV6-1 and TRBJ1-6; 8 bases line up with TRBD1. Germline CDR1 reads MNHNS; CDR2 reads SASEGT. V lost 2 bases to trimming and J lost 13 bases; unmatched junction nucleotides: 16. This CDR3 is 17 amino acids long. The CDR3 nucleotides are TGTGCCAGCAGTGAAAAGTCGGGGGGGACAGGTTCCTACCCCCTCCACTTT. This sequence encodes CASSEKSGGTGSYPLHF.

This chain links TRBV28 with TRBJ1-1, with D unclear. This CDR3 is built from 15 residues. The V gene's germline CDR1 is MDHEN and CDR2 SYDVKM. Trimming cost V 3 bases and J 1 base, with 12 bases left between them. The CDR3 sequence: CASSFSGGQNTEAFF. CDR3 coding DNA: TGTGCCAGCAGTTTTTCTGGAGGTCAGAACACTGAAGCTTTCTTT.

The genes are TRBV19 and TRBJ2-1, with D tentatively TRBD1 (6 bases). This CDR3 has 15 residues. Trimming took 5 bases from V and 0 from J, leaving 11 bases between them. Germline values: CDR1 LNHDA, CDR2 SQIVND (reference sequence). The CDR3 spells CASSLDSGSYNEQFF. The CDR3 nucleotides are TGTGCCAGTAGTCTGGACAGTGGCTCCTACAATGAGCAGTTCTTC. The full variable domain, its missing parts supplied by reference TRBV19 and TRBJ2-1, is DGGITQSPKYLFRKEGQNVTLSCEQNLNHDAMYWYRQDPGQGLRLIYYSQIVNDFQKGDIAEGYSVSREKKESFPLTVTSAQKNPTAFYLCASSLDSGSYNEQFFGPGTRLTVL.

This rearrangement joins TRBV5-6 to TRBJ1-1; possible D gene TRBD1, 5 bases. From germline, CDR1 is SGHDT and CDR2 YYEEEE. The CDR3 covers 13 residues. The V gene lost 0 bases and the J gene lost 7 bases, with 10 bases spanning the gap. The chain's CDR3 is CASSLAWGGEAFF. Written as DNA, the CDR3 is TGTGCCAGCAGCTTGGCCTGGGGGGGTGAAGCTTTCTTT. The full variable domain, with the rest looked up from reference TRBV5-6 and TRBJ1-1, is DAGVTQSPTHLIKTRGQQVTLRCSPKSGHDTVSWYQQALGQGPQFIFQYYEEEERQRGNFPDRFSGHQFPNYSSELNVNALLLGDSALYLCASSLAWGGEAFFGQGTRLTVV.

This sequence joins TRBV19 and TRBJ2-1; D remains ambiguous. The V gene lost 3 bases and the J gene lost 3 bases, with 0 bases spanning the gap. The CDR3 spans 11 residues. Germline CDR1 reads LNHDA; CDR2 reads SQIVND (reference sequence). The chain's CDR3 is CASSIYNEQFF. In DNA form, the CDR3 reads TGTGCCAGTAGTATCTACAATGAGCAGTTCTTC.

The chain has TRBV28 and TRBJ2-7; 10 bases align to TRBD2. V lost 2 bases and J lost 2; bases outside the gene matches: 9. The germline V gene encodes CDR1 MDHEN and CDR2 SYDVKM. The CDR3 is made up of 17 amino acids. In nucleotides, the CDR3 is TGTGCCAGCAGTTTACTAGCGGGGGCCCTAAAACCCTACGAGCAGTACTTC. This gives the protein CASSLLAGALKPYEQYF.

The count of this clone is one. The DNA of the CDR3 is TGTGCCACCAGCAGAGCTGGGGTAGAGGGCACTGAAGCTTTCTTT. Its translation is CATSRAGVEGTEAFF. V is TRBV15 and J is TRBJ1-1; no clear D gene. The V end was cut by 1 base, the J end by 4 bases, with 13 bases between. Germline V gene lookup returns CDR1 LNHNV and CDR2 YYDKDF (reference sequence). The CDR3 consists of 15 residues.

The chain uses TRBV19 and TRBJ1-5; 7 nucleotides line up with TRBD1. Per germline, CDR1 LNHDA and CDR2 SQIVND (reference sequence). Trimming cost V 5 bases and J 3 bases; bases outside gene matches: 10. This CDR3 is 16 amino acids long. The DNA of the CDR3 is TGTGCCAGTAGTCCAATGATAGGGACAGTCAATCAGCCCCAGCATTTT. This translates into CASSPMIGTVNQPQHF.

This clone was detected once. V is TRBV7-2 and J is TRBJ1-3; D is undetermined. Deletions cut 0 bases from V and 0 bases from J, with 15 bases between. CDR3 size: 18 residues. The V gene's germline CDR1 is SGHTA and CDR2 FQGNSA. The CDR3 DNA reads as TGTGCCAGCAGCTTAGCGGTAGGGCTCATAAGCTCTGGAAACACCATATATTTT. It is translated as CASSLAVGLISSGNTIYF.

The CDR3 here is CSASELGASYGYTF. CDR3 sequence (DNA): TGCAGTGCTAGTGAACTCGGGGCCAGCTATGGCTACACCTTC. The V call is TRBV20-1, the J call TRBJ1-2; TRBD1 is a possible D gene (5 bases). Deletions cut 3 bases from V and 4 bases from J, with 15 bases between. CDR1 and CDR2 from the germline V gene are DFQATT and SNEGSKA (reference sequence). This CDR3 region has 14 residues.

This rearrangement joins TRBV6-5 to TRBJ1-3; D remains ambiguous. Germline values: CDR1 MNHEY, CDR2 SVGAGI. The V end lost 2 bases, the J end lost 6 bases, and 2 bases lay between the germline ends. This CDR3 is 11 amino acids long. The CDR3 spells CASSYANTIYF. CDR3 coding DNA: TGTGCCAGCAGTTACGCAAACACCATATATTTT.

The V gene is TRBV21-1, the J gene TRBJ2-7; the table's TRBD1 call for D was not verified on the DNA. TRBV21-1 represents a pseudogene. The CDR3 has 16 residues. This chain's CDR3 is CASSKVGQGGTYEQYF. CDR3 DNA sequence: TGTGCCAGCAGCAAAGTAGGGCAGGGTGGGACCTACGAGCAGTACTTC.

This chain links TRBV4-2 with TRBJ1-2; a weak D match, TRBD1 (5 bases). CDR3 length: 15 amino acids. V was shortened by 0 bases and J by 5 bases, with 13 bases between the two germline ends. The germline gives CDR1 LGHNA, CDR2 YNFKEQ. Written as DNA, the CDR3 is TGTGCCAGCAGCCAAGATGGGCGCCAGGGATATGGCTACACCTTC. Encoded protein: CASSQDGRQGYGYTF.

This sequence joins TRBV6-5 and TRBJ2-7, with a tentative D call TRBD1 (6 bases). V lost 2 bases and J lost 4, with 12 bases in between. The germline V gene has CDR1 MNHEY and CDR2 SVGAGI. CDR3 length: 14 residues. CDR3 loop: CASSYRDKRYEQYF. The CDR3 DNA sequence: TGTGCCAGCAGTTACCGGGACAAGAGGTACGAGCAGTACTTC.

J is TRBJ1-2 and V is TRBV5-1, with TRBD1 matching 7 bases. Trimming at V came to 0 bases and at J to 8 bases, leaving 10 bases not matched to a gene. Germline CDR1 and CDR2: SGHRS and YFSETQ. CDR3 length: 15 amino acids. The CDR3 bases are TGCGCCAGCAGCTTGGAGGGCAGGGGGTCTAGAGGCTACACCTTC. Its translation is CASSLEGRGSRGYTF.

The chain has TRBV3-1 (or the pseudogene TRBV3-2) and TRBJ1-1; 8 bases match TRBD1. CDR1 is LGHDT, CDR2 YNNKEL, per germline (reference sequence). With V trimmed by 7 bases and J by 3 bases, 7 bases remained unmatched. The CDR3 is 14 residues long. The CDR3 DNA reads as TGTGCCAGCACCCGATCGGACAGGGACACTGAAGCTTTCTTT. It encodes CASTRSDRDTEAFF.

This rearrangement joins TRBV18 to TRBJ1-1, with D possibly TRBD1 on 6 matching bases. Trimming shortened V by 1 base and J by 4 bases, and 16 bases separated the two germline ends. The CDR3 contains 16 residues. Germline CDR1 is KGHSH and CDR2 is LQKENI. CDR3 bases: TGTGCCAGCTCACCACGGCGATCAGGGGCTGTCACTGAAGCTTTCTTT. Its protein product is CASSPRRSGAVTEAFF.

The chain combines TRBV7-3 with TRBJ1-1, with D tentatively TRBD1 (5 bases). Germline-derived CDR1 and CDR2 are SGHTA and FQGTGA. Between the trimmed V and J ends, which lost 6 bases and 1 base, there was a span of 15 bases. The CDR3 has 15 residues. The CDR3 coding sequence is TGTGCCAGCAGGGAGACCGGGACGGCGAACACTGAAGCTTTCTTT. Its translation: CASRETGTANTEAFF.

The chain is built from TRBV24-1 and TRBJ2-2; 10 bases align to TRBD2. Germline assignment: CDR1 KGHDR and CDR2 SFDVKD. V shed 4 bases, J shed 1 base, and the junction held 8 bases outside the gene matches. This CDR3 has 18 amino acids. CDR3 in DNA: TGTGCCACCAGTGACCCCCTTACTAGCGGGGTGAACACCGGGGAGCTGTTTTTT. Its translation: CATSDPLTSGVNTGELFF.

The rearrangement joins TRBV6-5 to TRBJ1-3; maybe TRBD1 (5 bases). Germline-derived CDR1 and CDR2 are MNHEY and SVGAGI. The CDR3 length is 15 residues. V was pared by 5 bases and J by 3 bases, with 14 bases between. The CDR3 DNA follows: TGTGCCAGCAGTCGTGACAGATTCTTTGGAAACACCATATATTTT. Translated, it gives CASSRDRFFGNTIYF.